The present entry profiles one TCR beta chain with its context. What it recognizes is unknown. Time point described: patch test 1, 2 weeks after DPC sensitization. Described treatment: therapeutic diphenylcyclopropenone sensitization with weekly scalp DPC. V gave up 8 bases and J gave up 0 bases; unmatched junction bases: 6. The CDR3 is 14 residues long. TCRdb redid the calling of the RACE reads with MiXCR, one entry per CDR3 protein. The sample comprises fewer than 500,000 distinct CDR3 sequences, roughly 4.8% of which are singletons, and about 2.2% rests with the top ten. The sample comes from a study of human T cells and chemical hapten exposure. General observations from the study: DPC sensitization did not alter TCRs above 1 in 1000 frequency. All donors were alopecia patients, so their immunity may differ from that of healthy people.

The clonotype was recovered from a woman aged 50 to 60 with alopecia areata. Some clones in this sample may be carry-over from other donors' samples. This chain uses TRBV12-3 or TRBV12-4 with TRBJ2-7, with 8 nucleotides matching TRBD1. The sequencing used whole blood, collected in connection with sensitization to the hapten diphenylcyclopropenone (DPC). The CDR3 spells CASLPTGASYEQYF. In DNA form, the CDR3 reads TGTGCCAGCCTCCCGACAGGGGCCTCCTACGAGCAGTACTTC.